This paragraph reports one T cell receptor (beta chain). Its antigen specificity is not known. Within one base of it there is no much larger clone, and no base qualities were kept. The sample's time point, from its label and the paper: baseline before first vaccination. The treatment or condition tag for this specimen amounts to: meningococcal conjugate vaccine given as trial control. Samples from vaccinated people were obtained from the UK trials COV001 and COV002, which included a single-blind randomized controlled phase 2/3 trial of AZD1222 (ChAdOx1 nCoV-19) in healthy adults. For TCRbeta chain sequencing, PBMC samples were collected from trial participants at day 0 and at day 28 after the second dose. The sample is drawn from a study of T cell responses to AZD1222 COVID-19 vaccine (dated by TCRdb to about 2021). Describing the broader study: A total of about 240 trial participants underwent TCR sequencing, of whom 200 to 220 received two doses of AZD1222 and some 26 received two doses of the MenACWY control vaccine. Enrollment into the trials was organized by age into subgroups of 18-55, 56-69 and 70-plus years, and those subgroups contained about 160, 30 and 59 TCR-sequenced participants, respectively.

The CDR3 regions of human TCRbeta chains were analyzed by immunosequencing. Per the source publication's procedure: TCRs in the repertoires were matched against a reference library of SARS-CoV-2-specific TCRs that had been generated with the MIRA antigen-specificity platform. Breadth was defined as the fraction of unique TCRs that were SARS-CoV-2-associated. Depth was defined as the fraction of total T cells that were SARS-CoV-2-associated. Using the MIRA data, each spike-specific TCR was mapped to the spike region that the TCR reacts to and placed in a CD4 or CD8 class. Log10-transformed breadth and depth values were compared by one-way ANOVA with Sidak's multiple comparisons tests. TCRdb mirrors the immuneACCESS table, restricted to in-frame sequences. Some clones are absent from its copies; in checked studies, under half trace to an unresolved V gene, and the reason for the others is unknown. The D gene and trimming were derived from the DNA, and the V and J assignments and clone size from that table. For this sample there are under 85,000 clones; 70% to 90% appear just once. The ten top clones hold about 4.8% of the sample.

After removal of 0 bases from V and 0 bases from J, the junction retains 2 bases not matched to a gene. The cysteine opens and the phenylalanine closes a CDR3 of 17 amino acids. The DNA shown is the 51-base CDR3, in frame from base 1. CDR1 SGDLS and CDR2 YYNGEE are derived from the germline V gene. Study-wide conclusions, independent of this receptor: Conclusions about previously exposed vaccinees are limited, since just 5 to 7 AZD1222 recipients were seropositive for SARS-CoV-2 at baseline. A significant rise in spike-specific TCR breadth and depth was observed after two AZD1222 doses relative to day 0 and relative to MenACWY recipients. Reportedly, close to half of the unique spike-specific TCRs recognized epitopes lying outside the regions that are mutated in the B.1.351 and B.1.1.7 variants. Participants were mostly white British and included more females than males, and it was suggested by the authors that clonal diversity may have been underestimated. Because no day 14 peak-response samples were available, repertoires were characterized only after the peak T cell response. In the small 56-69-year group, the increase in depth fell short of significance, most likely because of low power. CD4 TCRs associated with the vaccine covered the entire spike protein, and the dominant responses were in regions 160-218 and 743-854.

The chain uses TRBV9 and TRBJ2-1, with 11 bases in between that match TRBD2. This TCR came from an adult in good health. The specimen comprised peripheral blood, sampled on day 0 of MenACWY control vaccination. The CDR3 protein: CASSVGLAGGSYNEQFF. The DNA reads TGTGCCAGCAGCGTAGGTCTAGCGGGGGGCTCCTACAATGAGCAGTTCTTC.